The entry that follows covers one T cell receptor (beta chain) sequence. The target antigen is unknown. This record comes from a study of shared clonotypes between healthy human individuals. The study, taken as a whole, reports: Owing to a small donor count, the genetic and exposure-history diversity represented was limited.

Template for every sorted-subset replicate PCR totaled approximately 0.2 ug DNA, roughly 30,000 T cell genomes. Original processing methods: Junction-only sequences produced by ImmunoSEQ had no quality scores, so filtering differed. Only in-frame clones appear in the TCRdb table, and some are missing; sequencing was by immunoSEQ multiplex PCR. The D gene and trimming were derived from the DNA, and the V and J assignments and clone size from that table. The table includes around 2,000,000 clones, about 95% detected once. The CDR3 totals 12 residues. V shed 5 bases and J shed 16 bases, with 15 bases lying between them. Germline lookup yields CDR1 ENHRY and CDR2 SYGVKD. Naive-designated CD8 cells lacked CD45RO, were positively enriched for CCR7, and omitted terminally differentiated effector memory CD45RA+ cells. Every contributor of samples was a Caucasian grown-up residing in Nashville, Tennessee.

This rearrangement joins TRBV10-3 to TRBJ2-6, with TRBD2 as a possible D gene (5 bases). The sample taken for sequencing was naive CD8+ T cells sorted from blood. This sequence originates from a man between 18 and 29 years old in good health. DNA of the CDR3: TGTGCCATCAGTACGGAGGAGTTGATACTGACTTTC. This sequence encodes CAISTEELILTF.